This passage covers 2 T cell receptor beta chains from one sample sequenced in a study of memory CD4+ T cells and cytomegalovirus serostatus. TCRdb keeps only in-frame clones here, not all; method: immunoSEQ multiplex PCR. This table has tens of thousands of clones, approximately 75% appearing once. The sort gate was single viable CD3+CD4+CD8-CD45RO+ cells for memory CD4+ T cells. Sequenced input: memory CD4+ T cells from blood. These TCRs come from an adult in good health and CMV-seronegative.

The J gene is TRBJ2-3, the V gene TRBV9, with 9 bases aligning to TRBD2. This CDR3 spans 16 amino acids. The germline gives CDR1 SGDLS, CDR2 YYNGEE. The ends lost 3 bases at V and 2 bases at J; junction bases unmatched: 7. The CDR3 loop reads CASSAKASGTTDTQYF. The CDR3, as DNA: TGTGCCAGCAGCGCCAAGGCTAGCGGGACCACAGATACGCAGTATTTT. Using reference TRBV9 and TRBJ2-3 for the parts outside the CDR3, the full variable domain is DSGVTQTPKHLITATGQRVTLRCSPRSGDLSVYWYQQSLDQGLQFLIQYYNGEERAKGNILERFSAQQFPDLHSELNLSSLELGDSALYFCASSAKASGTTDTQYFGPGTRLTVL.

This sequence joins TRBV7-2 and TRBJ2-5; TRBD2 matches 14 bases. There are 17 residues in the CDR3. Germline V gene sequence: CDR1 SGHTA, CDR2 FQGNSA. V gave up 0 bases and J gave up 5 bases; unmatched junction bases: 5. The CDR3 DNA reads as TGTGCCAGCAGCTTAGCCGGGACTAGCGGGAGCTGGGAGACCCAGTACTTC. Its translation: CASSLAGTSGSWETQYF.